Following are 18 T cell receptor beta chains from one sample sequenced in a study of T cells in Graves' hyperthyroidism and ophthalmopathy (dated by TCRdb to about 2019). Libraries were made using multiplex PCR. Sequencer: Illumina HiSeq 2000. TCR beta CDR3 regions were amplified from RNA transcripts. A first-round RT-PCR of the TCR CDR3 used the HTBI primer set with the Qiagen OneStep RT-PCR kit. The public reads were reprocessed in TCRdb via fastp at Q25 and MiXCR, keeping in-frame beta chains. Rows are unified per CDR3 protein, each entry keeping the most common DNA and genes. The sample has around 720,000 distinct CDR3 sequences on record, roughly 32% of them singletons. The top ten hold more than 25% of the sample. Sample: blood. All receptors derive from a woman aged 40 to 50 with Graves' hyperthyroidism.

The sample holds a few counts of this clonotype. This rearrangement joins TRBV4-3 to TRBJ2-2, with D unresolved. The CDR3 extends over 17 amino acids. Germline values: CDR1 LGHNA, CDR2 YSLEER. V was cut by 0 bases and J by 3 bases, with 14 bases left in between. CDR3 DNA: TGCGCCAGCAGCCAAGATCTCGGTCAGGTCGACACCGGGGAGCTGTTTTTT. Its translation: CASSQDLGQVDTGELFF.

This clonotype was recorded only once. The CDR3 here is CASSYIDRGETGELFF. DNA for the CDR3: TGTGCCAGTAGTTATATCGACAGGGGAGAGACCGGGGAGCTGTTTTTT. The chain couples TRBV19 to TRBJ2-2; 8 nucleotides agree with TRBD1. In germline, CDR1 is LNHDA, CDR2 SQIVND (reference sequence). Germline trimming cut 5 bases from V and 5 bases from J; bases unmatched to any gene: 10. The length of the CDR3 is 16 residues.

In regard to this clonotype: Sequence at one end of the junction differs from germline and may be a read error. This rearrangement joins TRBV2 to TRBJ2-2; 12 bases agree with TRBD1. The CDR3 covers 16 residues. In germline, CDR1 is SNHLY, CDR2 FYNNEI. CDR3 amino acids: CASSPPGTGGTGEPFF. The DNA of the CDR3 is TGTGCCAGCAGTCCTCCCGGGACAGGGGGCACCGGGGAGCCGTTTTTT.

On this clonotype: A much larger clone is a single base away; this may be a read error. This chain links TRBV11-1 with TRBJ1-6; 7 bases map to TRBD1. V shed 5 bases and J 7 bases; nucleotides not matched to a gene: 8. Germline-derived CDR1 and CDR2 are SGHAT and FQDESV (reference sequence). The CDR3 is made up of 15 amino acids. CDR3 nucleotide sequence: TGTGCCAGCAGCCCCCAGGGGGTCCTGAATTCACCCCTCCACTTT. Its translation: CASSPQGVLNSPLHF.

This clonotype has at least ten counts. The CDR3 region is CASRVVSHTEAFF. The CDR3 DNA follows: TGTGCCAGTAGGGTCGTCAGTCACACTGAAGCTTTCTTT. The rearrangement links TRBV19 to TRBJ1-1; D uncertain. Looked up from germline, CDR1 is LNHDA and CDR2 is SQIVND (reference sequence). The CDR3 extends over 13 amino acids. The germline V and J ends were trimmed by 6 bases and 3 bases, with 11 bases remaining between them.

This clonotype was seen repeatedly, ten times or more. The V gene is TRBV29-1, the J gene TRBJ2-7; TRBD2 matches at 10 bases. The germline V gene has CDR1 SQVTM and CDR2 ANQGSEA. The CDR3 is 14 residues long. After removal of 5 bases from V and 3 bases from J, the junction contained 7 bases not matched to a gene. CDR3 amino acids: CSVSLLAGVYEQYF. CDR3 DNA sequence: TGCAGCGTTTCCCTCCTAGCGGGGGTCTACGAGCAGTACTTC.

The table lists this clonotype with many counts. The J gene is TRBJ1-1, the V gene TRBV7-9; D gene uncertain. This CDR3 contains 14 residues. V shed 4 bases and J shed 1 base, with 10 bases lying between them. Germline loops: CDR1 SEHNR, CDR2 FQNEAQ (reference sequence). The CDR3 spells CASSSQRQNTEAFF. DNA of the CDR3: TGTGCCAGCAGCTCCCAGAGACAGAACACTGAAGCTTTCTTT.

This clonotype came up a few times. The gene calls are TRBV6-5 and TRBJ2-2, with 7 bases identical to TRBD1. Losses at the gene ends were 0 bases for V and 6 bases for J; bases not matched to a gene: 10. Germline V gene lookup returns CDR1 MNHEY and CDR2 SVGAGI. This CDR3 comprises 17 residues. In DNA form, the CDR3 reads TGTGCCAGCAGTTACTCGGCCGGGACAGAAATCGCCGGGGAGCTGTTTTTT. It encodes CASSYSAGTEIAGELFF.

Only a few counts were recorded for this clonotype. CDR3 in DNA: TGCAGCGTCGAAACCGTCTACGAGCAGTACTTC. Translated: CSVETVYEQYF. This chain uses TRBV29-1 with TRBJ2-7; D unresolved. The ends were cut back, 6 bases at V and 3 bases at J, with 9 bases in the middle. This CDR3 spans 11 amino acids. CDR1 is SQVTM, CDR2 ANQGSEA, per germline.

Remarks on this clonotype: This may stem from a read error, because a much larger clone lies one nucleotide away. J is TRBJ1-1 and V is TRBV15; TRBD1 is a possible D gene (5 bases). The length of the CDR3 is 14 residues. CDR1 is LNHNV and CDR2 is YYDKDF in the germline V gene (reference sequence). Trimming stripped 5 bases from V and 3 bases from J, with 13 bases between. DNA for the CDR3: TGTGCCACCAGCGGCGACTTGGGGGACACTGAAGCTTTCTTT. Protein: CATSGDLGDTEAFF.

V gene TRBV19 combines with J gene TRBJ2-7; TRBD2 agrees at 7 bases. Germline CDR1 reads LNHDA; CDR2 reads SQIVND (reference sequence). CDR3 length: 13 amino acids. After removal of 7 bases from V and 3 bases from J, the junction contained 6 bases not matched to a gene. This CDR3 is CASIAVAGYEQYF. For the CDR3, the DNA is TGTGCCAGTATTGCGGTAGCGGGCTACGAGCAGTACTTC.

The rearrangement links TRBV20-1 to TRBJ2-5, with TRBD2 matching 11 bases. The V segment lost 6 bases and the J segment 4 bases; nucleotides outside the gene matches: 13. CDR3 length equals 16 residues. Germline V CDR1 and CDR2: DFQATT, SNEGSKA (reference sequence). This chain's CDR3 is CSAISDSGRALETQYF. Written as DNA, the CDR3 is TGCAGTGCCATCAGTGATAGCGGGAGGGCCCTAGAGACCCAGTACTTC.

This clonotype was counted between two and nine times. A much larger clone lies one base from this, so it may be a read error. V and J are TRBV7-9 and TRBJ1-3; D may be TRBD1 (5 bases). Per germline, CDR1 SEHNR and CDR2 FQNEAQ (reference sequence). The CDR3 has 16 amino acids. This CDR3 is CVSSPRGQGGGNTIYF. DNA for the CDR3: TGTGTCAGCAGCCCGCGTGGGCAGGGTGGTGGAAACACCATATATTTT.

A few counts support this clonotype. The chain joins TRBV7-9 to TRBJ1-6; D is uncertain. CDR3 length: 14 amino acids. Between the trimmed V and J ends, which lost 8 bases and 9 bases, there was a span of 17 bases. Germline V CDR1 and CDR2: SEHNR, FQNEAQ (reference sequence). The CDR3: CASGLGGLSSPLHF. As DNA, the CDR3 is TGTGCCAGCGGCCTTGGAGGTTTAAGTTCACCCCTCCACTTT.

The chain is built from TRBV5-6 and TRBJ1-6; 8 positions match TRBD1. The V gene end was trimmed by 4 bases and the J gene end by 6 bases; junction bases not matched to a gene: 12. The CDR3 loop spans 17 amino acids. CDR1 is SGHDT, CDR2 YYEEEE, per germline. CDR3 region: CASSGVGGDRSNSPLHF. Here the CDR3 DNA reads TGTGCCAGCAGCGGGGTTGGTGGGGACAGGAGTAATTCACCCCTCCACTTT.

The genes are TRBV24-1 and TRBJ2-5; D may be TRBD1 (6 bases). V was cut by 7 bases and J by 1 base, with 18 bases left in between. From germline, CDR1 is KGHDR and CDR2 SFDVKD. CDR3 length: 16 residues. DNA of the CDR3: TGTGCCACCAGCGTTCTAGTCGGCAGGGGCCAAGAGACCCAGTACTTC. This sequence encodes CATSVLVGRGQETQYF.

The table lists this clonotype with many counts. The chain has TRBV29-1 and TRBJ2-5; D gene uncertain. Germline loops: CDR1 SQVTM, CDR2 ANQGSEA. The CDR3 spans 13 residues. The ends were cut back, 7 bases at V and 1 base at J, with 13 bases in the middle. The CDR3 nucleotides are TGCAGCGGCGAGACGAACACCCAAGAGACCCAGTACTTC. Its protein product is CSGETNTQETQYF.

This clonotype was recorded at least ten times. The chain combines TRBV7-9 with TRBJ1-2, with TRBD1 identical over 7 bases. The CDR3 consists of 17 residues. The germline V gene encodes CDR1 SEHNR and CDR2 FQNEAQ (reference sequence). Trimming cost V 5 bases and J 4 bases; bases outside gene matches: 16. CDR3 in amino acids: CASSQNRGPHLGYGYTF. CDR3 bases: TGTGCCAGCAGCCAAAACAGGGGACCCCACCTAGGCTATGGCTACACCTTC.